This T cell receptor beta chain is drawn from a study of radiotherapy plus CTLA-4 blockade in lung cancer (dated by TCRdb to between 2018 and 2020). About the full investigation: Objective responses occurred in approximately 19% of enrolled patients, and 30% to 35% achieved disease control.

Libraries were made using the immunoSEQ multiplex PCR assay. TCRdb holds this immuneACCESS table with in-frame rearrangements only. Some clones are missing; in checked studies, unresolved V genes explain under half, and the rest has no known cause. Recorded for this sample are 110,000 or so clones; roughly 74% of them occurred a single time. Of the sample, roughly 5.2% falls within the top ten clones. This clone showed up many times. What this receptor recognizes is not known. Per-base qualities were not stored, and no clone one base away is much larger. Summary of the overall study and its limitations: The strongest predictors of response, as reported, were early dynamic changes in blood T cell clones along with a rise in serum interferon-beta after radiation. After treatment with radiotherapy and ipilimumab, TCR clones that came from tumors expanded in the peripheral blood.

From a lookup of the germline V gene, CDR1 and CDR2 are SGHRS and YFSETQ. The CDR3 spans 13 residues, from the cysteine through the phenylalanine. Solely the CDR3 DNA is kept, with 39 bases framed from the first base. V lost 1 base and J lost 3 bases; the stretch between them is 7 bases long. Focal radiation therapy combined with CTLA-4 blockade (ipilimumab) was tested in patients with chemo-refractory metastatic non-small-cell lung cancer. The receptor was isolated from a human donor with non-small cell lung cancer who had a partial response to radiotherapy plus ipilimumab. The sequencing used peripheral blood, collected from a patient treated with radiotherapy plus ipilimumab. The chain uses TRBV5-1 and TRBJ1-2; TRBD1 is perhaps the D gene, given 5 matching bases. The CDR3 loop reads CASSLTTDYGYTF. The sequenced DNA: TGCGCCAGCAGCTTGACGACAGACTATGGCTACACCTTC.